A selection of T cell receptor beta chains follows, all from one sample in a study of STAT5B mutations in CD4+ large granular lymphocyte leukemia. The method was immunoSEQ multiplex PCR; TCRdb's version includes in-frame clones alone and lacks a portion of them. The top ten clones hold around 2.5% of a sample with about 30,000 clones, 78% of them seen once. The sample taken for sequencing was CD4+ T cells from blood buffy coats. These receptors originate from a human donor in good health. CDR3s include the opening cysteine and the closing phenylalanine or tryptophan. A D gene is named only where the DNA matches it firmly. The size of a clone is reported for some rows only, either as once, few or many, or as a class for expanded clones.

J gene: TRBJ1-5
V gene: TRBV7-2
clone size: -
D gene: -
CDR3 protein: CASSLTNGPGQPQHF
CDR3 DNA: TGTGCCAGCAGCTTAACCAACGGCCCGGGGCAGCCCCAGCATTTT

J gene: TRBJ2-2
V gene: TRBV29-1
clone size: -
D gene: -
CDR3 protein: CSVEDQITGELFF
CDR3 DNA: TGCAGCGTTGAAGATCAAATCACCGGGGAGCTGTTTTTT

J gene: TRBJ1-1
V gene: TRBV7-9
clone size: few
D gene: TRBD1
CDR3 protein: CASSLARSTGVNTEAFF
CDR3 DNA: TGTGCCAGCAGCTTAGCGAGGTCGACAGGGGTGAACACTGAAGCTTTCTTT

J gene: TRBJ2-7
V gene: TRBV5-4
clone size: few
D gene: TRBD1
CDR3 protein: CASSSGTGEREQYF
CDR3 DNA: TGTGCCAGCAGCTCAGGGACAGGGGAGAGGGAGCAGTACTTC

J gene: TRBJ1-5
V gene: TRBV6-1
clone size: few
D gene: TRBD1
CDR3 protein: CASSEKGTGTTNQPQHF
CDR3 DNA: TGTGCCAGCAGTGAAAAAGGGACAGGGACTACAAATCAGCCCCAGCATTTT

J gene: TRBJ1-5
V gene: TRBV5-4
clone size: few
D gene: -
CDR3 protein: CASSFDSQPQHF
CDR3 DNA: TGTGCCAGCAGCTTTGACAGTCAGCCCCAGCATTTT

J gene: TRBJ2-2
V gene: TRBV19
clone size: -
D gene: TRBD1
CDR3 protein: CASSKGTGYTGELFF
CDR3 DNA: TGTGCCAGTAGTAAAGGGACAGGTTACACCGGGGAGCTGTTTTTT

J gene: TRBJ2-2
V gene: TRBV6-6
clone size: -
D gene: -
CDR3 protein: CASVRDFSNTGELFF
CDR3 DNA: TGTGCCAGCGTCCGGGACTTCTCGAACACCGGGGAGCTGTTTTTT

J gene: TRBJ2-2
V gene: TRBV10-3
clone size: -
D gene: TRBD1
CDR3 protein: CASRTGTGELFF
CDR3 DNA: TGTGCCAGCCGGACAGGGACCGGGGAGCTGTTTTTT

J gene: TRBJ1-2
V gene: TRBV29-1
clone size: -
D gene: -
CDR3 protein: CSVDSGGYGYTF
CDR3 DNA: TGCAGCGTTGATTCGGGAGGCTATGGCTACACCTTC

J gene: TRBJ1-5
V gene: TRBV10-3
clone size: -
D gene: TRBD1
CDR3 protein: CAISGTGGLDSNQPQHF
CDR3 DNA: TGTGCCATCAGTGGGACAGGGGGACTAGATAGCAATCAGCCCCAGCATTTT

J gene: TRBJ2-5
V gene: TRBV6-6
clone size: -
D gene: TRBD1
CDR3 protein: CASREGQGLRWTQYF
CDR3 DNA: TGTGCCAGCAGAGAGGGACAGGGCCTTAGGTGGACCCAGTACTTC

J gene: TRBJ2-3
V gene: TRBV7-9
clone size: -
D gene: -
CDR3 protein: CASSLVPTDTQYF
CDR3 DNA: TGTGCCAGCAGCTTAGTACCCACAGATACGCAGTATTTT

J gene: TRBJ2-5
V gene: TRBV2
clone size: -
D gene: -
CDR3 protein: CASSVSPETQYF
CDR3 DNA: TGTGCCAGCAGTGTCTCCCCCGAGACCCAGTACTTC

J gene: TRBJ2-2
V gene: TRBV11-2
clone size: -
D gene: -
CDR3 protein: CASSLLNTGELFF
CDR3 DNA: TGTGCCAGCAGCTTATTGAACACCGGGGAGCTGTTTTTT

J gene: TRBJ2-1
V gene: TRBV6-4
clone size: -
D gene: TRBD2
CDR3 protein: CATATGGGDEQFF
CDR3 DNA: TGTGCCACCGCGACGGGGGGTGGCGATGAGCAGTTCTTC

J gene: TRBJ2-2
V gene: TRBV2
clone size: -
D gene: -
CDR3 protein: CASIQGLANPGELFF
CDR3 DNA: TGTGCCAGCATACAGGGTCTGGCGAACCCCGGGGAGCTGTTTTTT

J gene: TRBJ2-7
V gene: TRBV27
clone size: once
D gene: TRBD1
CDR3 protein: CASSLKWTGVGQGTSRRPEQYF
CDR3 DNA: TGTGCCAGCAGTCTAAAGTGGACAGGGGTAGGGCAGGGTACGAGCCGGAGGCCCGAGCAGTACTTC

J gene: TRBJ1-5
V gene: TRBV6-6
clone size: -
D gene: TRBD1
CDR3 protein: CASSYPGQGVQPQHF
CDR3 DNA: TGTGCCAGCAGTTACCCGGGACAGGGGGTGCAGCCCCAGCATTTT

J gene: TRBJ1-2
V gene: TRBV5-5
clone size: -
D gene: TRBD1
CDR3 protein: CASSLDRGYGYTF
CDR3 DNA: TGTGCCAGCAGCTTGGACAGGGGGTATGGCTACACCTTC

J gene: TRBJ2-5
V gene: TRBV29-1
clone size: once
D gene: -
CDR3 protein: CSVEGAVGGETQYF
CDR3 DNA: TGCAGCGTTGAAGGGGCCGTCGGAGGAGAGACCCAGTACTTC

J gene: TRBJ2-7
V gene: TRBV15
clone size: -
D gene: TRBD2
CDR3 protein: CATSRSSGSSNEQYF
CDR3 DNA: TGTGCCACCAGCAGGAGTAGCGGGAGTTCGAACGAGCAGTACTTC

J gene: TRBJ1-3
V gene: TRBV25-1
clone size: -
D gene: -
CDR3 protein: CASSGWSSGNTIYF
CDR3 DNA: TGTGCCAGCAGTGGTTGGAGTTCTGGAAACACCATATATTTT

J gene: TRBJ2-3
V gene: TRBV12-2
clone size: -
D gene: -
CDR3 protein: CASRRGLAGARAQYF
CDR3 DNA: TGTGCAAGTCGCCGGGGACTAGCGGGGGCCCGGGCGCAGTATTTT

J gene: TRBJ2-1
V gene: TRBV2
clone size: -
D gene: -
CDR3 protein: CASPGPGRWDEQFF
CDR3 DNA: TGTGCCAGCCCCGGACCGGGGCGGTGGGATGAGCAGTTCTTC

J gene: TRBJ2-6
V gene: TRBV19
clone size: once
D gene: TRBD1
CDR3 protein: CASSAGTGVRSGANVLTF
CDR3 DNA: TGTGCCAGTAGTGCGGGGACAGGGGTTAGGTCTGGGGCCAACGTCCTGACTTTC

J gene: TRBJ1-4
V gene: TRBV18
clone size: -
D gene: -
CDR3 protein: CASSLGTDEKLFF
CDR3 DNA: TGTGCCAGCTCACTGGGGACCGATGAAAAACTGTTTTTT

J gene: TRBJ2-4
V gene: TRBV7-2
clone size: -
D gene: TRBD2
CDR3 protein: CASSPLAAGPKNIQYF
CDR3 DNA: TGTGCCAGCAGCCCCCTAGCAGCGGGGCCGAAAAACATTCAGTACTTC

J gene: TRBJ2-1
V gene: TRBV7-6
clone size: -
D gene: TRBD1
CDR3 protein: CASSSSPETGGNEQFF
CDR3 DNA: TGTGCCAGCAGCTCTAGCCCTGAGACAGGGGGAAATGAGCAGTTCTTC

J gene: TRBJ1-5
V gene: TRBV12-5
clone size: -
D gene: -
CDR3 protein: CASGLVLPGGRQPQHF
CDR3 DNA: TGTGCTAGTGGTTTGGTACTGCCCGGCGGCCGTCAGCCCCAGCATTTT

J gene: TRBJ1-4
V gene: TRBV4-2
clone size: -
D gene: -
CDR3 protein: CASSQERGGRENEKLFF
CDR3 DNA: TGTGCCAGCAGCCAAGAGCGGGGGGGCCGAGAAAATGAAAAACTGTTTTTT

J gene: TRBJ2-3
V gene: TRBV5-1
clone size: -
D gene: TRBD2
CDR3 protein: CASSPLPMGIAGGAADTQYF
CDR3 DNA: TGCGCCAGCAGCCCTCTACCGATGGGAATAGCGGGGGGAGCGGCAGATACGCAGTATTTT

J gene: TRBJ1-6
V gene: TRBV7-9
clone size: -
D gene: TRBD1
CDR3 protein: CASSSQGARALHF
CDR3 DNA: TGTGCCAGCAGCTCCCAGGGGGCGCGGGCCCTCCACTTT

J gene: TRBJ1-2
V gene: TRBV9
clone size: few
D gene: -
CDR3 protein: CASSVQQGSGYTF
CDR3 DNA: TGTGCCAGCAGCGTACAACAGGGATCCGGCTACACCTTC

J gene: TRBJ2-1
V gene: TRBV7-6
clone size: -
D gene: TRBD2
CDR3 protein: CASSLVGLATPGAYNEQFF
CDR3 DNA: TGTGCCAGCAGCTTAGTAGGACTAGCGACCCCCGGGGCTTACAATGAGCAGTTCTTC

J gene: TRBJ1-1
V gene: TRBV19
clone size: -
D gene: -
CDR3 protein: CASSPGSRNTEAFF
CDR3 DNA: TGTGCCAGTAGCCCGGGTTCCAGGAACACTGAAGCTTTCTTT

J gene: TRBJ2-7
V gene: TRBV11-2
clone size: -
D gene: TRBD2
CDR3 protein: CASSSGGGGSLEQYF
CDR3 DNA: TGTGCCAGCAGCTCGGGGGGGGGAGGATCCCTCGAGCAGTACTTC

J gene: TRBJ1-4
V gene: TRBV5-5
clone size: once
D gene: TRBD1
CDR3 protein: CASSSPGTANEKLFF
CDR3 DNA: TGTGCCAGCAGCTCCCCCGGGACAGCTAATGAAAAACTGTTTTTT

J gene: TRBJ1-1
V gene: TRBV27
clone size: -
D gene: TRBD1
CDR3 protein: CASSLRQGGVNTEAFF
CDR3 DNA: TGTGCCAGCAGTCTTCGACAGGGGGGGGTGAACACTGAAGCTTTCTTT

J gene: TRBJ2-7
V gene: TRBV25-1
clone size: -
D gene: -
CDR3 protein: CASSTQRGEQYF
CDR3 DNA: TGTGCCAGCAGCACACAGAGGGGCGAGCAGTACTTC

J gene: TRBJ1-3
V gene: TRBV18
clone size: once
D gene: -
CDR3 protein: CATSLGPGDSGNTIYF
CDR3 DNA: TGTGCCACCTCACTAGGACCTGGCGACTCTGGAAACACCATATATTTT

J gene: TRBJ1-4
V gene: TRBV6-5
clone size: -
D gene: -
CDR3 protein: CASSRTPVNEKLFF
CDR3 DNA: TGTGCCAGCAGTCGGACACCGGTTAATGAAAAACTGTTTTTT

J gene: TRBJ2-3
V gene: TRBV7-8
clone size: -
D gene: -
CDR3 protein: CASSLLPTASTDTQYF
CDR3 DNA: TGTGCCAGCAGCTTACTCCCAACAGCCTCAACAGATACGCAGTATTTT

J gene: TRBJ2-3
V gene: TRBV7-3
clone size: -
D gene: -
CDR3 protein: CASSLTDRRSTQYF
CDR3 DNA: TGTGCCAGCAGCTTGACAGACCGCAGGAGTACGCAGTATTTT

J gene: TRBJ1-1
V gene: TRBV9
clone size: -
D gene: -
CDR3 protein: CASSKEGWGPGEAFF
CDR3 DNA: TGTGCCAGCAGTAAGGAGGGATGGGGGCCGGGTGAAGCTTTCTTT

J gene: TRBJ2-1
V gene: TRBV4-2
clone size: -
D gene: TRBD2
CDR3 protein: CASSQEPYSGGADEQFF
CDR3 DNA: TGTGCCAGCAGCCAAGAGCCCTATAGCGGGGGGGCGGATGAGCAGTTCTTC

J gene: TRBJ2-3
V gene: TRBV28
clone size: -
D gene: -
CDR3 protein: CASMRDSTDTQYF
CDR3 DNA: TGTGCCAGCATGCGGGACAGCACAGATACGCAGTATTTT

J gene: TRBJ2-7
V gene: TRBV27
clone size: -
D gene: -
CDR3 protein: CASRNRGTATYEQYF
CDR3 DNA: TGTGCCAGCAGGAATAGGGGGACGGCAACCTACGAGCAGTACTTC

J gene: TRBJ1-4
V gene: TRBV18
clone size: -
D gene: -
CDR3 protein: CASSFGSRGEKLFF
CDR3 DNA: TGTGCCAGCTCATTTGGCTCGCGAGGTGAAAAACTGTTTTTT

J gene: TRBJ2-7
V gene: TRBV6-1
clone size: -
D gene: -
CDR3 protein: CASSQGVNEQYF
CDR3 DNA: TGTGCCAGCAGCCAGGGTGTCAATGAGCAGTACTTC